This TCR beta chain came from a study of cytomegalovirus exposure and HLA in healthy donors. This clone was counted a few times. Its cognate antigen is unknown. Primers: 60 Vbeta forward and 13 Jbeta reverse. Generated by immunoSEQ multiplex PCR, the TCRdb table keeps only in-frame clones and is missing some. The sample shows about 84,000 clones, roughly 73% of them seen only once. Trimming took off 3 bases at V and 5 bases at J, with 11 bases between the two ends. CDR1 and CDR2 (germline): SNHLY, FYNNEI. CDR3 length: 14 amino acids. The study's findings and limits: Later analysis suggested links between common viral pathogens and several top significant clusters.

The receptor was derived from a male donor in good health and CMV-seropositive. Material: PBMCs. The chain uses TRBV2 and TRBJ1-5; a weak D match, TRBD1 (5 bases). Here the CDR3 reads CASSELGRDQPQHF. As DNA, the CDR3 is TGTGCCAGCAGTGAGTTGGGCAGGGATCAGCCCCAGCATTTT. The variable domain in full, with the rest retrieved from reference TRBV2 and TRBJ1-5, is EPEVTQTPSHQVTQMGQEVILRCVPISNHLYFYWYRQILGQKVEFLVSFYNNEISEKSEIFDDQFSVERPDGSNFTLKIRSTKLEDSAMYFCASSELGRDQPQHFGDGTRLSIL.